These 30 T cell receptor beta chains originate from one sample sequenced in a study of cytomegalovirus exposure and HLA in healthy donors (dated 2017 in TCRdb). Libraries were made using the immunoSEQ multiplex PCR assay. TCRdb retrieved this table from immuneACCESS and kept in-frame rearrangements only. Not all clones are present; in checked studies, unresolved V genes account for under half, and no reason is known for the remainder. The sample includes about 73,000 clones, with around nine tenths observed a single time. 3.5% to 4.5% of the sample lies in the top ten. The sequencing sample was made of PBMCs. The receptors come from a woman aged 18 to 35 in good health and CMV-seropositive.

This clone was seen only once. The chain couples TRBV7-9 to TRBJ1-2; 8 positions match TRBD1. J was trimmed by 5 bases and V by 5 bases; bases with no gene match: 19. The CDR3 is made up of 18 amino acids. Germline V CDR1 and CDR2: SEHNR, FQNEAQ (reference sequence). The CDR3 nucleotides read TGTGCCAGCAGCCAGCGGCCGGCCAGGGGGCGGCAATTGTATGGCTACACCTTC. This translates into CASSQRPARGRQLYGYTF.

The rearrangement links TRBV5-6 to TRBJ1-3; D unclear. This CDR3 comprises 13 residues. The V end was cut by 0 bases, the J end by 4 bases, with 5 bases between. CDR1 is SGHDT and CDR2 is YYEEEE in the germline V gene. The CDR3 region is CASSLAPGNTIYF. DNA of the CDR3: TGTGCCAGCAGCTTGGCTCCCGGAAACACCATATATTTT. The whole variable domain, remainder taken from reference TRBV5-6 and TRBJ1-3, is DAGVTQSPTHLIKTRGQQVTLRCSPKSGHDTVSWYQQALGQGPQFIFQYYEEEERQRGNFPDRFSGHQFPNYSSELNVNALLLGDSALYLCASSLAPGNTIYFGEGSWLTVV.

The chain couples TRBV4-1 to TRBJ1-4; unclear D gene. CDR1 and CDR2 from the germline V gene are MGHRA and YSYEKL. Trimming removed 1 base at V and 0 bases at J, with 9 bases between. The CDR3 is 16 residues long. The CDR3, as DNA: TGCGCCAGCAGCCAAGGCAGGCCAGCAACTAATGAAAAACTGTTTTTT. Translation: CASSQGRPATNEKLFF.

The V gene is TRBV5-4, the J gene TRBJ2-2; D remains ambiguous. The length of the CDR3 is 16 residues. Trimming removed 3 bases at V and 6 bases at J, with 18 bases between. Germline V CDR1 and CDR2: SGHNT, YYREEE (reference sequence). The CDR3 DNA sequence: TGTGCCAGCAGCTCGCACGCGGCCCTAAGGCCCGGGGAGCTGTTTTTT. It is translated as CASSSHAALRPGELFF.

The J gene is TRBJ2-1, the V gene TRBV28, with 10 bases that match TRBD1. V gave up 7 bases and J gave up 12 bases; unmatched junction bases: 6. The V gene's germline CDR1 is MDHEN and CDR2 SYDVKM. The CDR3 is 12 amino acids. The CDR3, as DNA: TGTGCCAGCACCTCGGACAGGGGGGGGCAGTTCTTC. Translated, it gives CASTSDRGGQFF.

The chain joins TRBV4-1 to TRBJ1-4; 8 bases map to TRBD1. Unmatched junction bases numbered 6, after V lost 4 bases and J lost 8 bases. Germline lookup yields CDR1 MGHRA and CDR2 YSYEKL. The CDR3 totals 14 residues. CDR3 sequence (DNA): TGCGCCAGCAGCCTCGGCACAGGGGGAGAAAAACTGTTTTTT. Amino acid sequence: CASSLGTGGEKLFF.

The chain joins TRBV27 to TRBJ2-3; 9 bases agree with TRBD2. Germline V CDR1 and CDR2: MNHEY, SMNVEV (reference sequence). CDR3 length: 17 residues. V lost 5 bases, J lost 3 bases, and 12 bases stayed unmatched. The CDR3 here is CASSKGGGGGGTDTQYF. For the CDR3, the DNA is TGTGCCAGCAGTAAGGGCGGGGGGGGAGGAGGGACAGATACGCAGTATTTT.

V is TRBV15 and J is TRBJ2-2, with D maybe TRBD2 (5 bases). V dropped 6 bases and J dropped 5 bases, with 10 bases sitting between them. Germline-derived CDR1 and CDR2 are LNHNV and YYDKDF (reference sequence). CDR3 length equals 13 residues. Here the CDR3 reads CATRSGGTGELFF. CDR3 coding DNA: TGTGCCACCAGAAGCGGCGGTACCGGGGAGCTGTTTTTT. The full variable domain, rest sourced from reference TRBV15 and TRBJ2-2, is DAMVIQNPRYQVTQFGKPVTLSCSQTLNHNVMYWYQQKSSQAPKLLFHYYDKDFNNEADTPDNFQSRRPNTSFCFLDIRSPGLGDTAMYLCATRSGGTGELFFGEGSRLTVL.

The chain is built from TRBV5-1 and TRBJ2-2; D is perhaps TRBD1 (5 bases). Germline loops: CDR1 SGHRS, CDR2 YFSETQ. The CDR3 extends over 15 amino acids. Trimming pared 2 bases from V and 0 bases from J, leaving 8 bases between. CDR3 sequence: CASSFGHANTGELFF. As DNA, the CDR3 is TGCGCCAGCAGCTTTGGACACGCGAACACCGGGGAGCTGTTTTTT. Based on the CDR3 plus reference TRBV5-1 and TRBJ2-2, the full variable domain is KAGVTQTPRYLIKTRGQQVTLSCSPISGHRSVSWYQQTPGQGLQFLFEYFSETQRNKGNFPGRFSGRQFSNSRSEMNVSTLELGDSALYLCASSFGHANTGELFFGEGSRLTVL.

The chain uses TRBV6-5 and TRBJ2-7, with TRBD1 matching over 7 bases. Losses at the gene ends were 10 bases for V and 0 bases for J; bases not matched to a gene: 6. This CDR3 comprises 13 residues. In germline, CDR1 is MNHEY, CDR2 SVGAGI. Written as DNA, the CDR3 is TGTGCCATTAGGGACAGCCACTCCTACGAGCAGTACTTC. Translating it yields CAIRDSHSYEQYF.

This clone was observed a single time. The chain recombines TRBV28 with TRBJ2-1; D remains ambiguous. Germline V gene data show CDR1 as MDHEN and CDR2 as SYDVKM. Trimming stripped 5 bases from V and 3 bases from J, with 14 bases between. The CDR3 runs 15 residues. CDR3 sequence reads: CASSTPLAGYNEQFF. DNA of the CDR3: TGTGCCAGCAGTACCCCCCTCGCAGGCTACAATGAGCAGTTCTTC.

The rearrangement uses TRBV7-9 and TRBJ2-1, with D tentatively TRBD2 (6 bases). CDR1 SEHNR and CDR2 FQNEAQ come from the germline V gene (reference sequence). The length of the CDR3 is 13 residues. V was trimmed by 1 base and J by 10 bases, leaving 11 bases between them. The CDR3 DNA reads TGTGCCAGCAGCTTAGACGTTGGAGGGGAGCAGTTCTTC. This translates into CASSLDVGGEQFF. Full variable domain (outside the CDR3, taken from reference TRBV7-9 and TRBJ2-1): DTGVSQNPRHKITKRGQNVTFRCDPISEHNRLYWYRQTLGQGPEFLTYFQNEAQLEKSRLLSDRFSAERPKGSFSTLEIQRTEQGDSAMYLCASSLDVGGEQFFGPGTRLTVL.

The gene calls are TRBV6-5 and TRBJ2-1; D perhaps matches TRBD2 (5 bases). CDR1 and CDR2 from the germline V gene are MNHEY and SVGAGI. The CDR3 loop spans 13 amino acids. With 6 bases removed from V and 4 bases from J, the gap between germline ends came to 10 bases. CDR3 in amino acids: CASSYTGYNEQFF. The CDR3 DNA follows: TGTGCCAGCAGCTACACGGGATACAATGAGCAGTTCTTC.

This clone was seen a handful of times. The gene calls are TRBV6-1 and TRBJ1-4, with no clear D. Per the germline V gene, CDR1 is MNHNS and CDR2 is SASEGT. Trimming cost V 1 base and J 5 bases, with 11 bases left between them. CDR3 size: 15 residues. CDR3: CASSEGGRSNEKLFF. The CDR3 DNA is TGTGCCAGCAGTGAAGGTGGGAGGTCAAATGAAAAACTGTTTTTT.

The chain carries TRBV9 and TRBJ2-5; 9 bases align to TRBD2. The trim removed 3 bases at V and 5 bases at J, leaving 5 bases unmatched. CDR3 length: 14 amino acids. The germline CDR1 and CDR2 sequences are SGDLS and YYNGEE. The CDR3 here is CASSGSGGGETQYF. The CDR3 nucleotides are TGTGCCAGCAGCGGTAGCGGGGGCGGTGAGACCCAGTACTTC.

V gene TRBV11-2 combines with J gene TRBJ2-1; TRBD1 agrees at 7 bases. CDR1 is SGHAT and CDR2 is FQNNGV in the germline V gene. The V and J ends lost 3 bases and 3 bases, in that order; junction bases with no gene match: 5. The CDR3 length is 15 residues. This CDR3 is CASSFWTGVYNEQFF. The CDR3 DNA sequence: TGTGCCAGCAGCTTTTGGACAGGCGTCTACAATGAGCAGTTCTTC.

The chain employs TRBV29-1 and TRBJ2-7; 8 bases map to TRBD2. V shed 5 bases and J 3 bases; nucleotides not matched to a gene: 6. This CDR3 is 13 amino acids long. Per germline, CDR1 SQVTM and CDR2 ANQGSEA. The CDR3 DNA reads TGCAGCGTTACTGTAGCGGGATTCTACGAGCAGTACTTC. Amino acid sequence: CSVTVAGFYEQYF.

The gene calls are TRBV5-6 and TRBJ2-1; 9 bases fit TRBD1. Germline loops: CDR1 SGHDT, CDR2 YYEEEE. This CDR3 contains 15 residues. Unmatched junction bases numbered 4, after V lost 0 bases and J lost 6 bases. The CDR3 nucleotides are TGTGCCAGCAGCTTGGGGACAGGGGCGAGCAATGAGCAGTTCTTC. It translates to CASSLGTGASNEQFF.

The chain uses TRBV6-4 and TRBJ2-3; 10 bases line up with TRBD2. Trimming cost V 4 bases and J 4 bases; bases outside gene matches: 8. The length of the CDR3 is 16 residues. CDR1 MRHNA and CDR2 SNTAGT come from the germline V gene. The CDR3 region is CASSVASGSGSDTQYF. In nucleotides, the CDR3 is TGTGCCAGCAGTGTTGCTAGCGGGAGTGGATCAGATACGCAGTATTTT.

This chain uses TRBV15 with TRBJ1-1; 9 bases agree with TRBD1. The CDR3 consists of 14 residues. Trimming at V came to 3 bases and at J to 5 bases, leaving 4 bases not matched to a gene. Germline values: CDR1 LNHNV, CDR2 YYDKDF (reference sequence). CDR3 residues: CATSSYRGRTEAFF. In DNA, the CDR3 is TGTGCCACCAGCAGCTACAGGGGGCGGACTGAAGCTTTCTTT.

The gene calls are TRBV30 and TRBJ2-1, with 10 positions matching TRBD2. The ends lost 3 bases at V and 8 bases at J; junction bases unmatched: 10. Germline CDR1 GTSNPN, CDR2 SVGIG (reference sequence). The CDR3 runs to 15 residues. This chain's CDR3 is CAWRASGSHPDEQFF. The CDR3, as DNA: TGTGCCTGGAGGGCTAGCGGGAGTCACCCCGATGAGCAGTTCTTC. Complete variable domain (other parts from reference TRBV30 and TRBJ2-1): SQTIHQWPATLVQPVGSPLSLECTVEGTSNPNLYWYRQAAGRGLQLLFYSVGIGQISSEVPQNLSASRPQDRQFILSSKKLLLSDSGFYLCAWRASGSHPDEQFFGPGTRLTVL.

The V call is TRBV18, the J call TRBJ1-5, with TRBD1 identical over 8 bases. In germline, CDR1 is KGHSH, CDR2 LQKENI. V was clipped by 4 bases and J by 4 bases; unmatched bases: 3. CDR3 length equals 14 residues. CDR3 sequence (DNA): TGTGCCAGCTCACACGGGACAGGAAATCAGCCCCAGCATTTT. Amino acids: CASSHGTGNQPQHF.

This chain connects TRBV2 to TRBJ2-1, with TRBD2 as a possible D gene (5 bases). Germline CDR1 is SNHLY and CDR2 is FYNNEI. The CDR3 covers 12 residues. The V end was cut by 6 bases, the J end by 11 bases, with 14 bases between. CDR3 bases: TGTGCCAGCAGGTGGACTGCTCGGAAGCAGTTCTTC. This translates into CASRWTARKQFF.

The chain is built from TRBV7-8 and TRBJ2-5; TRBD2 matches 7 bases. Per the germline V gene, CDR1 is SGHVS and CDR2 is FQNEAQ. V gave up 5 bases and J gave up 3 bases; unmatched junction bases: 9. This CDR3 spans 15 amino acids. The CDR3 here is CASSAPGGSEETQYF. Here the CDR3 DNA reads TGTGCCAGCAGCGCCCCCGGGGGGAGCGAAGAGACCCAGTACTTC.

The chain couples TRBV28 to TRBJ2-1; D ambiguous. The CDR3 covers 13 residues. CDR1 MDHEN and CDR2 SYDVKM come from the germline V gene. Trimming cost V 1 base and J 4 bases, with 5 bases left between them. The CDR3 DNA reads as TGTGCCAGCAGTTTATCACAGTACAATGAGCAGTTCTTC. Translated, it gives CASSLSQYNEQFF. The complete variable domain, with remaining parts taken from reference TRBV28 and TRBJ2-1, reads DVKVTQSSRYLVKRTGEKVFLECVQDMDHENMFWYRQDPGLGLRLIYFSYDVKMKEKGDIPEGYSVSREKKERFSLILESASTNQTSMYLCASSLSQYNEQFFGPGTRLTVL.

The V and J genes are TRBV21-1 and TRBJ1-2; TRBD1, the table's D call, lacks a check against the DNA. TRBV21-1 corresponds to a pseudogene. The CDR3 totals 14 residues. CDR3 DNA: TGTGCCAGCAGCAAAGGCTCAGGGGGCTATGGCTACACCTTC. This encodes CASSKGSGGYGYTF.

This sequence joins TRBV6-5 and TRBJ2-1; 8 nucleotides align to TRBD2. V lost 8 bases, J lost 8 bases, and 14 bases stayed unmatched. Per germline, CDR1 MNHEY and CDR2 SVGAGI. This CDR3 region has 15 residues. The CDR3 coding sequence is TGTGCCAGCTCCAGAGCGGGAGAAGGTTTCGATGAGCAGTTCTTC. Translated: CASSRAGEGFDEQFF.

This clone was seen more than once but under ten times. The chain recombines TRBV18 with TRBJ2-7; tentative D call: TRBD2 (5 bases). The CDR3 is made up of 12 amino acids. The V end was cut by 5 bases, the J end by 5 bases, with 10 bases between. The V gene's germline CDR1 is KGHSH and CDR2 LQKENI. The CDR3 spells CASSSSGNEQYF. CDR3 DNA: TGTGCCAGCTCATCTTCGGGGAACGAGCAGTACTTC.

V gene TRBV4-1 combines with J gene TRBJ1-5; D is unresolved. The CDR3 extends over 17 amino acids. CDR1 and CDR2 (germline): MGHRA, YSYEKL. V was trimmed by 2 bases and J by 6 bases, leaving 20 bases between them. CDR3 sequence reads: CASSQYIKVEGSQPQHF. In DNA, the CDR3 is TGCGCCAGCAGCCAATATATTAAAGTGGAGGGCAGTCAGCCCCAGCATTTT.

This sequence joins TRBV6-5 and TRBJ1-2; D perhaps matches TRBD1 (5 bases). The CDR3 has 14 amino acids. The V gene lost 3 bases and the J gene lost 4 bases, with 12 bases spanning the gap. In germline, CDR1 is MNHEY, CDR2 SVGAGI. The CDR3 DNA reads TGTGCCAGCAGTTATGGCAGGGTCTCCTATGGCTACACCTTC. This gives the protein CASSYGRVSYGYTF.